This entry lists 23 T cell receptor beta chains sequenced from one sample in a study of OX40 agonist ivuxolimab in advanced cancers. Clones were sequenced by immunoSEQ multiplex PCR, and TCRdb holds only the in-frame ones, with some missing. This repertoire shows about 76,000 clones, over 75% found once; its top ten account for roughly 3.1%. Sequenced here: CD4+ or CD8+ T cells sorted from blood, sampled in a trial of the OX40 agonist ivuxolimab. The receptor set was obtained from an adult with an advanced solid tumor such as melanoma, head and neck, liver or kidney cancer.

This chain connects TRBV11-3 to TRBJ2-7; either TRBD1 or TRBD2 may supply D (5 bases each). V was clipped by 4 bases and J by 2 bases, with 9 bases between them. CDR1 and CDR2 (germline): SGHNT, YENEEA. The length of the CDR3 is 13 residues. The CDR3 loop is CASSSGTAYEQYF. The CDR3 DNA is TGTGCCAGCAGCTCAGGGACGGCCTACGAGCAGTACTTC.

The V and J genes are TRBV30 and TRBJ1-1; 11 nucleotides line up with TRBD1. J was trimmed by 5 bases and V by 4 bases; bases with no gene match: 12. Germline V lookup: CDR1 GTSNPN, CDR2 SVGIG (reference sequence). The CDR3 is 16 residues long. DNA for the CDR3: TGTGCCTGGAATCGATTCCGGGACAGGGGGTTTACTGAAGCTTTCTTT. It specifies CAWNRFRDRGFTEAFF.

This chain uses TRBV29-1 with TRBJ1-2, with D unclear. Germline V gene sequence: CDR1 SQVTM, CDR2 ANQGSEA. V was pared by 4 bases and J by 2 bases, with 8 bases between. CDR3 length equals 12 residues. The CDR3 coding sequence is TGCAGCGTTGCAAGCAGAAACTATGGCTACACCTTC. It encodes CSVASRNYGYTF.

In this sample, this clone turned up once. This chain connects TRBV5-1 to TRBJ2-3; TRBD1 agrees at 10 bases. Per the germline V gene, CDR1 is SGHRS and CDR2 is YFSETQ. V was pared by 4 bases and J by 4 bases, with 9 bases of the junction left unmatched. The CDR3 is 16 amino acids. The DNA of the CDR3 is TGCGCCAGCAGCACCTCCGACAGGGGGCGTGCAGATACGCAGTATTTT. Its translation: CASSTSDRGRADTQYF.

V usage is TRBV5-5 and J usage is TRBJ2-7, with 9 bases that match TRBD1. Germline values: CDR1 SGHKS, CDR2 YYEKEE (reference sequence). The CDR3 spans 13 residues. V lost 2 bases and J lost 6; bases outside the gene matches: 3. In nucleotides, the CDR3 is TGTGCCAGCAGCTTCACAGGGGGCGCCGAGCAGTACTTC. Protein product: CASSFTGGAEQYF.

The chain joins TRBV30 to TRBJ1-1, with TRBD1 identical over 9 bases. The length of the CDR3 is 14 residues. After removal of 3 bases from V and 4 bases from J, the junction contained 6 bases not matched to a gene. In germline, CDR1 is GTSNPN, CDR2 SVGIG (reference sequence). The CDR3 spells CAWRTGGRSTEAFF. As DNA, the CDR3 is TGTGCCTGGAGAACAGGGGGCAGGAGCACTGAAGCTTTCTTT.

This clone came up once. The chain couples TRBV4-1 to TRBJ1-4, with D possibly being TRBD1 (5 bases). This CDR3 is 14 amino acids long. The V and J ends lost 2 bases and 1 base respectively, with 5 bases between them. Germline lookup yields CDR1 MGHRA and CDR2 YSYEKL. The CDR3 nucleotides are TGCGCCAGCAGCCAACAGGGAACTAATGAAAAACTGTTTTTT. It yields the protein CASSQQGTNEKLFF.

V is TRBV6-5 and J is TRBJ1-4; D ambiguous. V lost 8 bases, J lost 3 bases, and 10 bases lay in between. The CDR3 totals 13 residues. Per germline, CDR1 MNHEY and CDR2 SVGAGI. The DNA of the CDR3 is TGTGCCAGCTGGCGAGGTCCTAATGAAAAACTGTTTTTT. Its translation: CASWRGPNEKLFF.

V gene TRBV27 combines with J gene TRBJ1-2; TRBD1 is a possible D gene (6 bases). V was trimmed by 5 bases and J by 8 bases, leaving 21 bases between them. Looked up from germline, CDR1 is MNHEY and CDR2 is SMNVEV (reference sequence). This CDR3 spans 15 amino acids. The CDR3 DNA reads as TGTGCCAGCAGTCTCCTTGGGGGGGGCGCGCGGGGCTACACCTTC. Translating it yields CASSLLGGGARGYTF.

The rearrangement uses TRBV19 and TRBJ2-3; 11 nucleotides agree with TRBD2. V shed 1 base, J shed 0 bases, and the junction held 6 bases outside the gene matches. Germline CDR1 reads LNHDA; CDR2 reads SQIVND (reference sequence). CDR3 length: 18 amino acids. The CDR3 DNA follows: TGTGCCAGTAGTATAGGACTAGCGGGGAAGATAAGCACAGATACGCAGTATTTT. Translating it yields CASSIGLAGKISTDTQYF.

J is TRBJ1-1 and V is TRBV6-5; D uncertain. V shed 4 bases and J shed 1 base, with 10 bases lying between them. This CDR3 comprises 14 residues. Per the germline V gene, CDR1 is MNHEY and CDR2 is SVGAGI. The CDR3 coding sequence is TGTGCCAGCAGTTCCCGGGGAAAGAACACTGAAGCTTTCTTT. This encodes CASSSRGKNTEAFF.

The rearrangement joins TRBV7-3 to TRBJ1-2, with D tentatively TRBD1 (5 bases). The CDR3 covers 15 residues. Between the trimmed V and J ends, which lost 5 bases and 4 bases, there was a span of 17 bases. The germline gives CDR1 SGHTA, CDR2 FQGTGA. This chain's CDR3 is CASSQTPGVGYGYTF. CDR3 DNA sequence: TGTGCCAGCAGCCAAACACCGGGGGTGGGCTATGGCTACACCTTC.

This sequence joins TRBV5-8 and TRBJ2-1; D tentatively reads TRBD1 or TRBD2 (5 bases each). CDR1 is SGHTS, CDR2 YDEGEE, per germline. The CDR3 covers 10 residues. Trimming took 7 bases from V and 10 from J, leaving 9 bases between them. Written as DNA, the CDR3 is TGTGCCAGCCTACGGGACGAGCAGTTCTTC. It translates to CASLRDEQFF.

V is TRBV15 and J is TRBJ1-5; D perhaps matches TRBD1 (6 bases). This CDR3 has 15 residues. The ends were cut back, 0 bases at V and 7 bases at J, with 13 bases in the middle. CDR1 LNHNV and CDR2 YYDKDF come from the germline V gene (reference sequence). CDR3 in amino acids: CATSREPTGNQPQHF. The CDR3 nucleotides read TGTGCCACCAGCAGAGAGCCCACAGGGAACCAGCCCCAGCATTTT. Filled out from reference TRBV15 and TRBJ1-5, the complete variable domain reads DAMVIQNPRYQVTQFGKPVTLSCSQTLNHNVMYWYQQKSSQAPKLLFHYYDKDFNNEADTPDNFQSRRPNTSFCFLDIRSPGLGDTAMYLCATSREPTGNQPQHFGDGTRLSIL.

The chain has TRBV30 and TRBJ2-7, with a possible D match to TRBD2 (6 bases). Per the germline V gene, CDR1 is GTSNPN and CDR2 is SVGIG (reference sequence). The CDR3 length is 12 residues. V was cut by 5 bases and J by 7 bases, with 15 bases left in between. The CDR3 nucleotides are TGTGCCTGGCTACGGGGGACTGGGGAGCAGTACTTC. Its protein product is CAWLRGTGEQYF.

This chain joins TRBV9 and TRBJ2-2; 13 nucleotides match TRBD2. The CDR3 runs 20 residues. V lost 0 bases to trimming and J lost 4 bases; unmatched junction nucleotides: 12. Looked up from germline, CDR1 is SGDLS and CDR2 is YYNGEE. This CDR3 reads CASSVVPLAGGASFTGELFF. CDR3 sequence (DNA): TGTGCCAGCAGCGTAGTTCCACTAGCGGGAGGGGCGAGTTTCACCGGGGAGCTGTTTTTT.

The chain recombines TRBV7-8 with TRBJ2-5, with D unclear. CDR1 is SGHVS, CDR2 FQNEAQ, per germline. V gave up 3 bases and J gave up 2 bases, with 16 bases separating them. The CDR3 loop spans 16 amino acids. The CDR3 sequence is CASSFRVGVGQETQYF. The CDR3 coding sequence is TGTGCCAGCAGCTTTAGGGTAGGCGTTGGGCAAGAGACCCAGTACTTC.

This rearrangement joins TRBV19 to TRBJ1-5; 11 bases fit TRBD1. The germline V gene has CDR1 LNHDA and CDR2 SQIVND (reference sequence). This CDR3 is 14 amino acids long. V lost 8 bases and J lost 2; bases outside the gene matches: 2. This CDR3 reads CASGGQGGNQPQHF. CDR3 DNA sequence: TGTGCCAGTGGGGGACAGGGGGGCAATCAGCCCCAGCATTTT.

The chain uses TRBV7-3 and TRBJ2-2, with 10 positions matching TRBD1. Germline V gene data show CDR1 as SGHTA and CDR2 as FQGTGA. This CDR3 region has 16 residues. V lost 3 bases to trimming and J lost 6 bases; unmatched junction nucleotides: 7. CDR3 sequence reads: CASSFAGTGEPGELFF. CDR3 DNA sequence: TGTGCCAGCAGCTTTGCCGGGACAGGGGAGCCCGGGGAGCTGTTTTTT.

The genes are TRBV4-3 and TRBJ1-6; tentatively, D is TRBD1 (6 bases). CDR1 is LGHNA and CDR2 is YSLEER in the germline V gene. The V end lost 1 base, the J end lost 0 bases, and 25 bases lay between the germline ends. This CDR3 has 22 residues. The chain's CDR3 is CASSQAFKGDSLPSSYNSPLHF. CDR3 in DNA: TGCGCCAGCAGCCAAGCTTTTAAGGGGGACTCTTTACCTAGCTCCTATAATTCACCCCTCCACTTT.

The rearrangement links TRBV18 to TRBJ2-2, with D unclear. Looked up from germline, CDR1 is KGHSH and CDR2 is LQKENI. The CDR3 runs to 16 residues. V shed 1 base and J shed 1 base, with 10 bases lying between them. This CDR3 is CASSPLRVENTGELFF. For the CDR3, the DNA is TGTGCCAGCTCACCACTTAGGGTTGAGAACACCGGGGAGCTGTTTTTT.

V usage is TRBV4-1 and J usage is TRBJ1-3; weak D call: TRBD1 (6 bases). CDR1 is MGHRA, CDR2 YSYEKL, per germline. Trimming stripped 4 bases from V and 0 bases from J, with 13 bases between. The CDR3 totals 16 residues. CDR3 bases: TGCGCCAGCAGCCCAATCGGACAGCCCTCTGGAAACACCATATATTTT. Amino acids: CASSPIGQPSGNTIYF.

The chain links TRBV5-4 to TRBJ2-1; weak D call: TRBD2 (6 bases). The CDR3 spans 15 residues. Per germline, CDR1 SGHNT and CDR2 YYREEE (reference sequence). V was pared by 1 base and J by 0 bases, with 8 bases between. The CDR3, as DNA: TGTGCCAGCAGCTTGACGCGGGGCTCCTACAATGAGCAGTTCTTC. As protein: CASSLTRGSYNEQFF. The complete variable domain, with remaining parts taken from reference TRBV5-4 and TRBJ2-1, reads ETGVTQSPTHLIKTRGQQVTLRCSSQSGHNTVSWYQQALGQGPQFIFQYYREEENGRGNFPPRFSGLQFPNYSSELNVNALELDDSALYLCASSLTRGSYNEQFFGPGTRLTVL.